This TCR beta chain was sequenced during a study of PD-L1 blockade in urothelial cancer. The overall study: Blood underwent analysis 3 weeks (second dose) and 6 weeks after treatment began.

This clone was detected only a few times. PCRs were each spiked with synthetic TCR analog templates. TCRdb's table, derived via immunoSEQ multiplex PCR, lists solely in-frame clones and lacks some. The table includes almost 90,000 clones, over 80% detected once. In germline, CDR1 is LNHDA, CDR2 SQIVND (reference sequence). V dropped 6 bases and J dropped 6; count of bases not matched to a gene: 6. CDR3 length: 13 residues. Time point indicated: pretreatment peripheral blood. The study collected 1 to 8 samples per patient, pretreatment and on-treatment. This chain connects TRBV19 to TRBJ2-7, with 9 bases identical to TRBD1. The sequenced sample was PBMCs, obtained around atezolizumab (anti-PD-L1) treatment. This sequence originates from a man between 60 and 75 years old with urothelial cancer. The CDR3 DNA reads TGTGCCAGTAGCAGGGACAGGGTGGGCGAGCAGTACTTC. Protein product: CASSRDRVGEQYF.